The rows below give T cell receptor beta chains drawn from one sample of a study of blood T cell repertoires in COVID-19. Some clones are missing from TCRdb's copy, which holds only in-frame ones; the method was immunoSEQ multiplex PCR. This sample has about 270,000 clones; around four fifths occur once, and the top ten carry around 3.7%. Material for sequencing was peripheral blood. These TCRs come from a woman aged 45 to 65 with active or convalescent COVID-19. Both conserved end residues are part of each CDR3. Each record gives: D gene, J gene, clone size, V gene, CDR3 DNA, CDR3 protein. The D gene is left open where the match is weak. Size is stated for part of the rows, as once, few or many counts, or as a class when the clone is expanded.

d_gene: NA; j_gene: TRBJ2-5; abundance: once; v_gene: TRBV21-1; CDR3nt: TGTGCCAGCAGCAACCCCCTCCATCCGGGGGCCCGACTAGCGGGAGAAGAGACCCAGTACTTC; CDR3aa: CASSNPLHPGARLAGEETQYF
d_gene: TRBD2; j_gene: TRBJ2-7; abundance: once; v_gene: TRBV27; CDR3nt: TGTGCCAGCAGATGGCGAGCGGGAGGGCCGGGGGAGCAGTACTTC; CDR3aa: CASRWRAGGPGEQYF
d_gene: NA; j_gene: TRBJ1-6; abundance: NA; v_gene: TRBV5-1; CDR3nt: TGCGCCAGCAGCTTGGCCAGAATAGGGGTCTATAATTCACCCCTCCACTTT; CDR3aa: CASSLARIGVYNSPLHF
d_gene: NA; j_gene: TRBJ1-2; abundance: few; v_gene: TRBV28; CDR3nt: TGTGCCATCCACGCTACAGGGTCTAACTATGGCTACACCTTC; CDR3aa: CAIHATGSNYGYTF
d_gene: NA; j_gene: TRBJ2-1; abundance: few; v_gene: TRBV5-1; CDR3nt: TGCGCCAGCAGCTTGTGGGGCAACTACAATGAGCAGTTCTTC; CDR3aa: CASSLWGNYNEQFF
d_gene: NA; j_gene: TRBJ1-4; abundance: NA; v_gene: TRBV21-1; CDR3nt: TGTGCCAGCGAACCCGGACAGGGAGGAGAAAAACTGTTTTTT; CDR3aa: CASEPGQGGEKLFF
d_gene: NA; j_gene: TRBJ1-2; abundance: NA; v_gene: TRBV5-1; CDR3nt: TGCGCCAGCAGCTTGTCCGGAGAGGATGGCTACACCTTC; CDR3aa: CASSLSGEDGYTF
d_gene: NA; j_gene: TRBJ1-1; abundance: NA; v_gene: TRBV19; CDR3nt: TGTGCCAGTAGTAGAGAACAGGGCAGCGAAGCTTTCTTT; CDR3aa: CASSREQGSEAFF
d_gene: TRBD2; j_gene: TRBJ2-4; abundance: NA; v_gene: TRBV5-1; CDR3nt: TGCGCCAGCAGCTTGGTGGGACTAGCGGACCCCAAAAACATTCAGTACTTC; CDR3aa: CASSLVGLADPKNIQYF
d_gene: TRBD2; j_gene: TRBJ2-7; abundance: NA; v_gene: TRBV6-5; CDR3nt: TGTGCCAGCAGTTCTCTAGGGACTAGCGGTTCCTACGAGCAGTACTTC; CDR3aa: CASSSLGTSGSYEQYF
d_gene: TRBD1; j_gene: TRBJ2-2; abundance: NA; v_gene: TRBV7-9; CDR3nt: TGTGCCAGCAGCTTCACAGGGGGCCTGGGCACCGGGGAGCTGTTTTTT; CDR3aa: CASSFTGGLGTGELFF
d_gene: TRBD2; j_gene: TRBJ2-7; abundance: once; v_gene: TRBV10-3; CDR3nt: TGTGCCATCAGTGATTGGACTAGCGGGAGTCGACGGACCTACGAGCAGTACTTC; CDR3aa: CAISDWTSGSRRTYEQYF
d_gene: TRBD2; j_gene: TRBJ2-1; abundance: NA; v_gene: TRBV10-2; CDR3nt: TGCGCCAGCACTATAGCGGGAGGGCCCTACAATGAGCAGTTCTTC; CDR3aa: CASTIAGGPYNEQFF